The 8 T cell receptor beta chains reported below all come from one sample, sequenced in a study of cytomegalovirus exposure and HLA in healthy donors. Vbeta (60) and Jbeta (13) primers were used in the PCR. Data came from immunoSEQ multiplex PCR; TCRdb stores just in-frame clones and leaves some out. The sample holds some 130,000 clones, approximately 80% seen once. Sequencing input: PBMCs. Receptors originate from a woman between 18 and 30 years old in good health and CMV-seronegative.

In this sample, this clone turned up a few times. The chain carries TRBV7-8 and TRBJ2-7, with D possibly being TRBD2 (5 bases). Germline V gives CDR1 SGHVS, CDR2 FQNEAQ. CDR3 length: 15 amino acids. V was shortened by 1 base and J by 2 bases, with 12 bases between the two germline ends. The CDR3 coding sequence is TGTGCCAGCAGCTTAGTTGCGGGCGCCGCCTACGAGCAGTACTTC. Translated, it gives CASSLVAGAAYEQYF.

This clone came up a few times. V gene TRBV25-1 combines with J gene TRBJ1-5, with TRBD1 as a possible D gene (6 bases). Germline-derived CDR1 and CDR2 are MGHDK and SYGVNS. V lost 2 bases to trimming and J lost 5 bases, with 19 bases between them. The CDR3 is made up of 17 amino acids. The CDR3 loop reads CASSEGVSAGVDQPQHF. CDR3 DNA: TGTGCCAGCAGTGAAGGTGTTTCGGCAGGGGTAGATCAGCCCCAGCATTTT.

The chain combines TRBV5-4 with TRBJ2-7; the match to TRBD2 covers 9 bases. Germline loops: CDR1 SGHNT, CDR2 YYREEE (reference sequence). V lost 0 bases to trimming and J lost 7 bases; unmatched junction nucleotides: 8. This CDR3 spans 15 amino acids. CDR3 DNA sequence: TGTGCCAGCAGCTTGGATTTAGCGGGAGCTCGGGAGCAGTACTTC. This translates into CASSLDLAGAREQYF.

The chain couples TRBV27 to TRBJ1-1; maybe TRBD1 (5 bases). This CDR3 contains 15 residues. In germline, CDR1 is MNHEY, CDR2 SMNVEV (reference sequence). V was pared by 7 bases and J by 6 bases, with 21 bases between. CDR3 in DNA: TGTGCCAGCACTACGCTAGGGACGGCGGGGGCTGAAGCTTTCTTT. Encoded protein: CASTTLGTAGAEAFF.

This chain joins TRBV5-6 and TRBJ2-1; D is possibly TRBD2 (6 bases). V lost 0 bases and J 10 bases, leaving 14 bases between the germline ends. There are 14 residues in the CDR3. Per germline, CDR1 SGHDT and CDR2 YYEEEE. For the CDR3, the DNA is TGTGCCAGCAGCTTGGGGACTAATACGGTAGAGCAGTTCTTC. Translation gives CASSLGTNTVEQFF.

The chain combines TRBV9 with TRBJ2-5; tentatively, D is TRBD2 (6 bases). Trimming cost V 0 bases and J 3 bases, with 15 bases left between them. Germline V gene data show CDR1 as SGDLS and CDR2 as YYNGEE. The CDR3 spans 16 residues. The CDR3 protein is CASSVGSRGGEETQYF. The CDR3, as DNA: TGTGCCAGCAGCGTAGGCAGCCGGGGCGGGGAAGAGACCCAGTACTTC.

The rearrangement joins TRBV7-7 to TRBJ2-3; the D is unclear. Germline CDR1 reads SSHAT; CDR2 reads FNYEAQ (reference sequence). V lost 5 bases, J lost 8 bases, and 14 bases lay in between. CDR3 length: 13 residues. The CDR3 DNA follows: TGTGCCAGCAGCCCGGTCGAAGCCGGTACGCAGTATTTT. Residues: CASSPVEAGTQYF.

This clone occurred once. The V call is TRBV6-5, the J call TRBJ1-1; D might be TRBD1 (5 bases). The CDR3 length is 12 residues. Germline V gene data show CDR1 as MNHEY and CDR2 as SVGAGI. V dropped 8 bases and J dropped 5 bases, with 12 bases sitting between them. The CDR3 here is CASHLEGTEAFF. CDR3 nucleotide sequence: TGTGCCAGCCATCTGGAGGGGACTGAAGCTTTCTTT.